The rows below give T cell receptor beta chains drawn from one sample of a study of CD8 T cells in ankylosing spondylitis. TCRdb re-derived calls from the 5' RACE reads in MiXCR, one entry per CDR3 protein. The sample holds 700,000 or so distinct CDR3 sequences, around 20% seen once. Sequencing was performed on blood, either unsorted or a sorted T cell fraction (not recorded which). Receptors were obtained from a male donor with ankylosing spondylitis. CDR3s include the opening cysteine and the closing phenylalanine or tryptophan. Fields, in order: clone size, J gene, D gene, V gene, CDR3 protein, CDR3 DNA. A D gene is named only where the DNA matches it firmly. Clone sizes are given selectively: once, few, many, or a class where the clone is expanded.

>once|TRBJ1-2|NA|TRBV29-1
CSVEREEYGYTF
TGCAGCGTTGAAAGGGAAGAGTATGGCTACACCTTC
>few|TRBJ2-5|NA|TRBV19
CASSLRTVQETQYF
TGTGCCAGTAGTCTCCGTACAGTTCAAGAGACCCAGTACTTC
>NA|TRBJ2-3|NA|TRBV9
CASSAKGGSLVPSITDTQYF
TGTGCCAGCAGCGCCAAAGGGGGATCCTTGGTCCCCTCTATCACAGATACGCAGTATTTT
>few|TRBJ1-6|TRBD1|TRBV5-1
CASSFGTGYSPLHF
TGCGCCAGCAGCTTCGGGACAGGGTACTCACCCCTCCACTTT
>NA|TRBJ2-7|NA|TRBV28
CASSFPGMGSYEQYF
TGTGCCAGCAGTTTTCCAGGGATGGGATCCTACGAGCAGTACTTC
>few|TRBJ1-1|NA|TRBV20-1
CSAPGAADTEAFF
TGCAGTGCTCCAGGGGCGGCGGACACTGAAGCTTTCTTT
>few|TRBJ2-7|NA|TRBV20-1
CSASPPAGLYEQYF
TGCAGTGCTAGCCCCCCGGCAGGACTCTACGAGCAGTACTTC
>once|TRBJ2-2|NA|TRBV5-6
CASSPNGGYTGELFF
TGTGCCAGCAGCCCGAACGGGGGCTACACCGGGGAGCTGTTTTTT
>NA|TRBJ2-1|TRBD2|TRBV28
CASQSGINNEQFF
TGTGCCAGCCAGAGCGGGATAAACAATGAGCAGTTCTTC
>NA|TRBJ2-3|NA|TRBV2
CASSDGRTQYF
TGTGCCAGCAGTGATGGAAGAACGCAGTATTTT
>few|TRBJ2-1|NA|TRBV7-9
CASSLVPFRDNEQFF
TGTGCCAGCAGCTTAGTCCCCTTTAGGGACAATGAGCAGTTCTTC
>few|TRBJ2-1|NA|TRBV20-1
CSARDVHGGHHNEQFF
TGCAGTGCTAGAGATGTTCACGGGGGGCATCACAATGAGCAGTTCTTC
>NA|TRBJ1-1|NA|TRBV4-3
CASSQVRGRGTEAFF
TGCGCCAGCAGCCAAGTGCGGGGGCGCGGCACTGAAGCTTTCTTT
>few|TRBJ2-5|TRBD2|TRBV20-1
CSASQRTSGGETQYF
TGCAGTGCTTCTCAGCGGACTAGCGGGGGGGAGACCCAGTACTTC
>few|TRBJ2-7|NA|TRBV7-6
CASSLGETTYEQYF
TGTGCCAGCAGCTTAGGCGAGACCACCTACGAGCAGTACTTC
>NA|TRBJ2-5|TRBD1|TRBV6-1
CASRAPTGIETQYF
TGTGCCAGCAGGGCCCCGACAGGGATAGAGACCCAGTACTTC
>few|TRBJ1-6|TRBD1|TRBV9
CASSPEPGQPNSPLHF
TGTGCCAGCAGCCCCGAACCGGGACAGCCTAATTCACCCCTCCACTTT
>few|TRBJ2-7|NA|TRBV7-2
CASSLVGGAHEQYF
TGTGCCAGCAGCTTAGTGGGGGGGGCCCACGAGCAGTACTTC
>few|TRBJ1-1|NA|TRBV12-3/TRBV12-4
CASSLGPPTRQNTEAFF
TGTGCCAGCAGTTTAGGCCCGCCGACCAGACAGAACACTGAAGCTTTCTTT
>NA|TRBJ2-1|TRBD2|TRBV30
CAWASGRADEQFF
TGTGCCTGGGCTAGCGGGAGGGCCGATGAGCAGTTCTTC
>many|TRBJ1-6|NA|TRBV7-2
CASSLAGGSYNSPLHF
TGTGCCAGCAGCTTAGCAGGGGGCTCCTATAATTCACCCCTCCACTTT
>NA|TRBJ1-5|NA|TRBV20-1
CSASSGTFTGGNQPQHF
TGCAGTGCTAGTTCCGGGACATTTACGGGGGGCAATCAGCCCCAGCATTTT
>once|TRBJ2-2|NA|TRBV6-2/TRBV6-3
CASSWASLNTGELFF
TGTGCCAGCAGTTGGGCGTCCCTGAACACCGGGGAGCTGTTTTTT
>many|TRBJ2-1|TRBD2|TRBV29-1
CSVRTSGGAVQFF
TGCAGCGTTCGGACTAGCGGGGGGGCGGTGCAGTTCTTC
>few|TRBJ2-1|TRBD1|TRBV20-1
CSPLGTGRNEQFF
TGCAGTCCCCTAGGGACAGGTAGGAATGAGCAGTTCTTC
>few|TRBJ2-7|TRBD1|TRBV20-1
CSAEVPDRGSYEQYF
TGCAGTGCAGAAGTCCCTGACAGGGGCAGCTACGAGCAGTACTTC
>many|TRBJ1-1|NA|TRBV4-1
CASSQVTMNTEAFF
TGCGCCAGCAGCCAAGTTACCATGAACACTGAAGCTTTCTTT
>NA|TRBJ1-1|TRBD1|TRBV12-3/TRBV12-4
CASGPARTGGTEAFF
TGTGCCAGCGGCCCCGCTCGGACAGGGGGCACTGAAGCTTTCTTT
>few|TRBJ1-5|NA|TRBV5-6
CASSSLGPGGNQPQHF
TGTGCCAGCAGCTCCCTGGGACCGGGGGGCAATCAGCCCCAGCATTTT
>NA|TRBJ2-1|TRBD1|TRBV7-2
CASSLNPTGGRNEQFF
TGTGCCAGCAGCTTAAACCCGACAGGGGGTAGGAATGAGCAGTTCTTC
>few|TRBJ2-7|TRBD1|TRBV29-1
CITEGGTGLEKEQYF
TGCATCACTGAGGGGGGGACAGGGCTTGAGAAGGAGCAGTACTTC
>many|TRBJ1-6|NA|TRBV12-3/TRBV12-4
CASRDGAWGQPLHF
TGTGCCAGCCGAGACGGTGCTTGGGGGCAACCCCTCCACTTT
>many|TRBJ2-5|TRBD2|TRBV20-1
CSARDDWRGDQETQYF
TGCAGTGCTAGAGATGACTGGCGGGGGGACCAAGAGACCCAGTACTTC
>NA|TRBJ2-1|TRBD2|TRBV24-1
CATSDSPAGGGYGNEQFF
TGTGCCACCAGTGATTCCCCAGCGGGAGGGGGGTATGGCAATGAGCAGTTCTTC
>few|TRBJ2-1|NA|TRBV6-5
CASSYSDGYNEQFF
TGTGCCAGCAGTTACTCGGACGGGTACAATGAGCAGTTCTTC
>few|TRBJ2-7|NA|TRBV20-1
CSASSTGVFSSYEQYF
TGCAGTGCTAGTTCGACGGGGGTATTTAGCTCCTACGAGCAGTACTTC
>many|TRBJ2-2|NA|TRBV12-3/TRBV12-4
CASSFRRGDGELFF
TGTGCCAGCAGTTTTCGGAGGGGAGACGGGGAGCTGTTTTTT
>few|TRBJ2-7|TRBD2|TRBV10-3
CAIGRDRGGDEQYF
TGTGCCATCGGTCGAGATCGGGGGGGCGACGAGCAGTACTTC
>NA|TRBJ2-3|TRBD2|TRBV29-1
CSVDEGLATDTQYF
TGCAGCGTTGATGAGGGACTAGCTACAGATACGCAGTATTTT
>few|TRBJ2-7|TRBD2|TRBV9
CASSVEGLAAYEQYF
TGTGCCAGCAGCGTAGAGGGACTAGCAGCCTACGAGCAGTACTTC
>many|TRBJ2-3|NA|TRBV3-1
CASSQEDTQYF
TGTGCCAGCAGTCAGGAGGATACGCAGTATTTT
>NA|TRBJ1-4|NA|TRBV4-2
CASSQVGSALIGKLFF
TGTGCCAGCAGCCAAGTTGGGTCAGCCCTAATAGGGAAACTGTTTTTT
>NA|TRBJ1-1|NA|TRBV10-3
CAISVEGTNTEAFF
TGTGCCATCAGTGTAGAGGGGACCAACACTGAAGCTTTCTTT
>NA|TRBJ2-3|TRBD1|TRBV6-2/TRBV6-3
CASGSRTGEPTTDTQYF
TGTGCCAGCGGATCGCGGACAGGGGAACCCACCACAGATACGCAGTATTTT
>NA|TRBJ1-2|NA|TRBV5-1
CASRADSNYGYTF
TGCGCCAGCAGGGCGGACAGTAACTATGGCTACACCTTC
>NA|TRBJ1-2|NA|TRBV12-3/TRBV12-4
CASSDGPAYGYTF
TGTGCCAGCAGTGATGGGCCTGCCTATGGCTACACCTTC
>NA|TRBJ2-3|NA|TRBV6-5
CASSYSKWDSTDTQYF
TGTGCCAGCAGTTACTCGAAATGGGACAGCACAGATACGCAGTATTTT
>NA|TRBJ1-5|NA|TRBV11-1
CASSFHPVLTTSGNQPQHF
TGTGCCAGCAGCTTTCATCCGGTACTCACAACTTCGGGCAATCAGCCCCAGCATTTT
>few|TRBJ2-3|NA|TRBV5-1
CASSPGPLTDTQYF
TGCGCCAGCAGCCCGGGGCCCCTCACAGATACGCAGTATTTT
>few|TRBJ2-1|TRBD2|TRBV7-9
CASSLELAGWGDEQFF
TGTGCCAGCAGCTTAGAACTAGCGGGATGGGGTGATGAGCAGTTCTTC
>NA|TRBJ2-1|NA|TRBV29-1
CSVLGGTRIGYNEQFF
TGCAGCGTTCTAGGCGGGACACGGATAGGCTACAATGAGCAGTTCTTC
>NA|TRBJ2-2|NA|TRBV5-1
CASSLRPASGTGELFF
TGCGCCAGCAGCCTCAGGCCAGCCTCCGGCACCGGGGAGCTGTTTTTT
>NA|TRBJ2-7|NA|TRBV5-6
CASSLYWSGARSRNYEQYF
TGTGCCAGCAGCTTATACTGGTCAGGGGCGCGTTCCAGAAACTACGAGCAGTACTTC
>few|TRBJ2-7|NA|TRBV27
CASSFIANRYEQYF
TGTGCCAGCAGTTTCATAGCGAACAGATACGAGCAGTACTTC